A selection of T cell receptor beta chains follows, all from one sample in a study of cytomegalovirus exposure and HLA in healthy donors. Assay used: immunoSEQ multiplex PCR; TCRdb lists only in-frame clones, some missing. Of 77,000 or so clones in the sample, approximately 71% were seen once. Sequencing was done on a sample of PBMCs. Receptor source: a woman aged 35 to 49 in good health and CMV-seronegative. Both conserved end residues are part of each CDR3. The order of the fields is clone size, J gene, V gene, D gene, CDR3 DNA, CDR3 protein. D genes are given only for firm matches. The listing skips clone size in some rows; elsewhere it reads once, few, many or a size class.

clone size: NA
J gene: TRBJ2-6
V gene: TRBV28
D gene: NA
CDR3 DNA: TGTGCCGGGGGACAAGGGAGTCCTGGGGCCAACGTCCTGACTTTC
CDR3 protein: CAGGQGSPGANVLTF

clone size: few
J gene: TRBJ2-1
V gene: TRBV4-1
D gene: TRBD2
CDR3 DNA: TGCGCCAGCGGCGGGGGGGCCTACAATGAGCAGTTCTTC
CDR3 protein: CASGGGAYNEQFF

clone size: NA
J gene: TRBJ2-1
V gene: TRBV6-5
D gene: TRBD2
CDR3 DNA: TGTGCCAGCAGTTACTCGGGACTAGACCCCTACAATGAGCAGTTCTTC
CDR3 protein: CASSYSGLDPYNEQFF

clone size: NA
J gene: TRBJ1-5
V gene: TRBV28
D gene: NA
CDR3 DNA: TGTGCCAGCAGCGGGGGAATTCAGCCCCAGCATTTT
CDR3 protein: CASSGGIQPQHF

clone size: NA
J gene: TRBJ2-5
V gene: TRBV9
D gene: NA
CDR3 DNA: TGTGCCAGCAGCGTAGAAATTAGCCCCCAAGAGACCCAGTACTTC
CDR3 protein: CASSVEISPQETQYF

clone size: NA
J gene: TRBJ2-1
V gene: TRBV5-1
D gene: TRBD1
CDR3 DNA: TGCGCCAGCAGCCCAGGGGACAGTACATACAATGAGCAGTTCTTC
CDR3 protein: CASSPGDSTYNEQFF

clone size: NA
J gene: TRBJ1-2
V gene: TRBV9
D gene: TRBD1
CDR3 DNA: TGTGCCAGCAGCGAGGGACAGGGTGGTGGCTACACCTTC
CDR3 protein: CASSEGQGGGYTF

clone size: NA
J gene: TRBJ2-5
V gene: TRBV7-3
D gene: TRBD2
CDR3 DNA: TGTGCCAGCAGCCCTGCGGGGGTGGAGACCCAGTACTTC
CDR3 protein: CASSPAGVETQYF

clone size: once
J gene: TRBJ1-2
V gene: TRBV4-3
D gene: NA
CDR3 DNA: TGCGCCAGCAGCCAAGTTTGGGCGGGGGACTATGGCTACACCTTC
CDR3 protein: CASSQVWAGDYGYTF

clone size: NA
J gene: TRBJ2-4
V gene: TRBV11-2
D gene: NA
CDR3 DNA: TGTGCCAGCAGCGCTACCCCCGGGGAAAACATTCAGTACTTC
CDR3 protein: CASSATPGENIQYF

clone size: few
J gene: TRBJ2-1
V gene: TRBV9
D gene: NA
CDR3 DNA: TGTGCCAGCAAGGTGAGGACTACACGGGCGGGGGCGGTAAATGAGCAGTTCTTC
CDR3 protein: CASKVRTTRAGAVNEQFF

clone size: NA
J gene: TRBJ2-1
V gene: TRBV9
D gene: TRBD2
CDR3 DNA: TGTGCCAGCAGCGCATCTAGCGGGAGGGCCCTGGGGGAGCAGTTCTTC
CDR3 protein: CASSASSGRALGEQFF

clone size: NA
J gene: TRBJ2-3
V gene: TRBV5-1
D gene: NA
CDR3 DNA: TGCGCCAGCAGAATGGGCAAGACAGATACGCAGTATTTT
CDR3 protein: CASRMGKTDTQYF

clone size: NA
J gene: TRBJ2-7
V gene: TRBV10-3
D gene: TRBD2
CDR3 DNA: TGTGCCATCAGCACTAGCGGGAGGGTATACGAGCAGTACTTC
CDR3 protein: CAISTSGRVYEQYF

clone size: once
J gene: TRBJ2-1
V gene: TRBV5-1
D gene: NA
CDR3 DNA: TGCGCCAGCAGCTCCAGCGGGCCTGGTGAGCAGTTCTTC
CDR3 protein: CASSSSGPGEQFF

clone size: NA
J gene: TRBJ1-1
V gene: TRBV5-6
D gene: NA
CDR3 DNA: TGTGCCAGCAGCCTCAGGAATTCTAATACTGAAGCTTTCTTT
CDR3 protein: CASSLRNSNTEAFF

clone size: NA
J gene: TRBJ2-1
V gene: TRBV10-3
D gene: NA
CDR3 DNA: TGTGCCATCAGTGACGGCAGGGATCTAGTGAATGAGCAGTTCTTC
CDR3 protein: CAISDGRDLVNEQFF

clone size: NA
J gene: TRBJ2-3
V gene: TRBV29-1
D gene: NA
CDR3 DNA: TGCAGCGTGGCGGGACAGACTAGCACAGATACGCAGTATTTT
CDR3 protein: CSVAGQTSTDTQYF

clone size: NA
J gene: TRBJ1-2
V gene: TRBV28
D gene: NA
CDR3 DNA: TGTGCCAGCCGCCCCGGAGCCGGCAATAGCGGAGGCTACACCTTC
CDR3 protein: CASRPGAGNSGGYTF

clone size: NA
J gene: TRBJ2-3
V gene: TRBV7-6
D gene: NA
CDR3 DNA: TGTGCCAGCAGCTTTGCGGATGGTACCACAGATACGCAGTATTTT
CDR3 protein: CASSFADGTTDTQYF

clone size: NA
J gene: TRBJ1-1
V gene: TRBV6-4
D gene: NA
CDR3 DNA: TGTGCCAGCAGTGGGGGGGAGAACACTGAAGCTTTCTTT
CDR3 protein: CASSGGENTEAFF

clone size: NA
J gene: TRBJ1-2
V gene: TRBV7-2
D gene: NA
CDR3 DNA: TGTGCCAGCAGCTTAAGGGGCGTATCGGGCTACACCTTC
CDR3 protein: CASSLRGVSGYTF

clone size: NA
J gene: TRBJ2-2
V gene: TRBV6-4
D gene: NA
CDR3 DNA: TGTGCCAGCAGTGACACAGAGACCGGGGAGCTGTTTTTT
CDR3 protein: CASSDTETGELFF

clone size: few
J gene: TRBJ1-2
V gene: TRBV19
D gene: TRBD1
CDR3 DNA: TGTGCCAGTAGTATAGACAGACAGGGCCGGAGTTCTGGCTACACCTTC
CDR3 protein: CASSIDRQGRSSGYTF

clone size: NA
J gene: TRBJ2-5
V gene: TRBV2
D gene: NA
CDR3 DNA: TGTGCCAGCAGTGTTAGCCAAGAGACCCAGTACTTC
CDR3 protein: CASSVSQETQYF

clone size: NA
J gene: TRBJ2-5
V gene: TRBV18
D gene: NA
CDR3 DNA: TGTGCCAGCTCACCGATATCCGGGGTGGAGACCCAGTACTTC
CDR3 protein: CASSPISGVETQYF

clone size: NA
J gene: TRBJ2-7
V gene: TRBV29-1
D gene: TRBD1
CDR3 DNA: TGCAGCGCCGCCGGGACAGGGGGCTCCTACGAGCAGTACTTC
CDR3 protein: CSAAGTGGSYEQYF

clone size: NA
J gene: TRBJ2-7
V gene: TRBV28
D gene: TRBD2
CDR3 DNA: TGTGCCAGCAGTTTAGTCGGGACTAGCGGGAGCCGGGAGCAGTACTTC
CDR3 protein: CASSLVGTSGSREQYF

clone size: NA
J gene: TRBJ2-7
V gene: TRBV28
D gene: TRBD1
CDR3 DNA: TGTGCCAGCAGTAGTCCGGGACAGGGCCTTTCCTACGAGCAGTACTTC
CDR3 protein: CASSSPGQGLSYEQYF

clone size: NA
J gene: TRBJ2-1
V gene: TRBV2
D gene: NA
CDR3 DNA: TGTGCCAGCAGAGCGGACAGAATAAATGAGCAGTTCTTC
CDR3 protein: CASRADRINEQFF

clone size: NA
J gene: TRBJ1-5
V gene: TRBV9
D gene: NA
CDR3 DNA: TGTGCCAGCAGCGTAGGCCCGGAGGTTAATCAGCCCCAGCATTTT
CDR3 protein: CASSVGPEVNQPQHF

clone size: NA
J gene: TRBJ1-5
V gene: TRBV10-2
D gene: NA
CDR3 DNA: TGCGCCAGCAGCCTTCAGGGAACATGGCAGCCCCAGCATTTT
CDR3 protein: CASSLQGTWQPQHF